These 20 T cell receptor beta chains were all obtained from the same sample, sequenced in a study of human T cells and chemical hapten exposure. TCRdb reprocessed the RACE reads with MiXCR, giving one entry per CDR3 protein. The data show tens of thousands of distinct CDR3 sequences, with around 7% seen just once and under 2% held by the top ten. Sample time point: pre-sensitization, week 0. Described treatment: therapeutic diphenylcyclopropenone sensitization with weekly scalp DPC. The specimen comprised whole blood, sampled in connection with sensitization to the hapten diphenylcyclopropenone (DPC). The origin of the receptors is a woman in her 30s with alopecia areata. Some clones in this sample may be carry-over from other donors' samples.

This clonotype occurred many times. The chain carries TRBV19 and TRBJ2-1; D remains unclear. The length of the CDR3 is 16 residues. Germline V gives CDR1 LNHDA, CDR2 SQIVND (reference sequence). Trimming stripped 9 bases from V and 10 bases from J, with 28 bases between. CDR3 region: CASVPGPGPKQPEQFF. In nucleotides, the CDR3 is TGTGCCAGCGTCCCTGGGCCTGGACCAAAGCAACCCGAGCAGTTCTTC.

There are many counts of this clonotype. V and J are TRBV5-1 and TRBJ1-3, with no clear D. The length of the CDR3 is 14 residues. Germline V lookup: CDR1 SGHRS, CDR2 YFSETQ. V shed 1 base and J shed 4 bases, with 9 bases lying between them. CDR3 sequence: CASSLLGRGNTIYF. In DNA form, the CDR3 reads TGCGCCAGCAGCTTGCTTGGAAGGGGAAACACCATATATTTT.

In this sample, this clonotype turned up a few times. V usage is TRBV15 and J usage is TRBJ2-5; possible D gene TRBD2, 5 bases. CDR3 length: 12 residues. Germline CDR1 LNHNV, CDR2 YYDKDF (reference sequence). V dropped 4 bases and J dropped 4 bases, with 7 bases sitting between them. This CDR3 is CATSIGRETQYF. The CDR3 DNA is TGTGCCACCAGCATTGGGAGAGAGACCCAGTACTTC.

In regard to this clonotype: A read error may explain this, as a much larger clone is one base away. The chain recombines TRBV18 with TRBJ2-7, with 9 nucleotides matching TRBD1. The CDR3 is 15 residues long. Germline V gene data show CDR1 as KGHSH and CDR2 as LQKENI. The CDR3 nucleotides are TGTGCCAGCTCACAAGGACAGGGGATCACCTACAAGCAGTACTTC. The encoded protein is CASSQGQGITYKQYF.

The sample holds many counts of this clonotype. The chain employs TRBV11-2 and TRBJ1-1; no definite D call. The CDR3 contains 13 residues. Germline values: CDR1 SGHAT, CDR2 FQNNGV. V was shortened by 0 bases and J by 0 bases, with 2 bases between the two germline ends. The CDR3: CASSLDVNTEAFF. The CDR3 nucleotides are TGTGCCAGCAGCTTAGATGTGAACACTGAAGCTTTCTTT.

This clonotype appeared many times. The chain has TRBV5-1 and TRBJ2-3, with 8 bases matching TRBD1. The CDR3 covers 14 residues. The germline V gene has CDR1 SGHRS and CDR2 YFSETQ. Trimming took 4 bases from V and 0 from J; bases not matched to a gene: 1. CDR3 nucleotide sequence: TGCGCCAGCAGCCGGGACAGGAGCACAGATACGCAGTATTTT. Protein sequence: CASSRDRSTDTQYF.

This clonotype was detected many times. The J gene is TRBJ1-5, the V gene TRBV12-3 or TRBV12-4; 7 nucleotides line up with TRBD1. V lost 6 bases and J lost 7; bases outside the gene matches: 12. The CDR3 spans 15 residues. The DNA for the CDR3 is TGTGCCAGCAGCCCTTTGGAAGGGGGCGGGCAGCCCCAGCATTTT. Residues: CASSPLEGGGQPQHF.

The table lists this clonotype with many counts. The J gene is TRBJ1-2, the V gene TRBV12-3 or TRBV12-4; 7 bases fit TRBD1. The V segment lost 3 bases and the J segment 11 bases; nucleotides outside the gene matches: 3. This CDR3 region has 11 residues. This CDR3 reads CASSLGTVYTF. The CDR3 DNA reads as TGTGCCAGCAGTTTGGGGACAGTATACACCTTC.

This clonotype was seen many times. This sequence joins TRBV7-9 and TRBJ1-2; D unresolved. The V gene lost 5 bases and the J gene lost 2 bases, with 6 bases spanning the gap. CDR1 is SEHNR, CDR2 FQNEAQ, per germline (reference sequence). This CDR3 region has 12 residues. The CDR3 region is CASSAQNYGYTF. CDR3 nucleotides: TGTGCCAGCAGCGCTCAAAACTATGGCTACACCTTC.

This clonotype was recorded many times. The rearrangement uses TRBV5-1 and TRBJ2-5; TRBD1 aligns across 10 bases. The CDR3 length is 16 residues. Germline CDR1 and CDR2: SGHRS and YFSETQ. The ends lost 4 bases at V and 5 bases at J; junction bases unmatched: 11. The CDR3 region is CASSRQTGGAGETQYF. The CDR3 nucleotides read TGCGCCAGCAGCCGTCAGACAGGGGGCGCGGGGGAGACCCAGTACTTC.

This clonotype was seen more than once but under ten times. V usage is TRBV7-2 and J usage is TRBJ1-1; 8 nucleotides align to TRBD1. The V and J ends lost 4 bases and 11 bases, in that order; junction bases with no gene match: 9. Germline CDR1 SGHTA, CDR2 FQGNSA. The CDR3 is 13 residues long. The CDR3 DNA follows: TGTGCCAGCAGCTCCAGGACAGGGATCACTGCTTTCTTT. It encodes CASSSRTGITAFF.

Many counts were recorded for this clonotype. The J gene is TRBJ2-2, the V gene TRBV5-1, with D possibly being TRBD1 (5 bases). Germline V lookup: CDR1 SGHRS, CDR2 YFSETQ. The CDR3 has 14 residues. V was shortened by 5 bases and J by 0 bases, with 8 bases between the two germline ends. CDR3 sequence: CASRYRTNTGELFF. The CDR3 coding sequence is TGCGCCAGCAGGTACAGGACGAACACCGGGGAGCTGTTTTTT.

This clonotype has a count of ten or more. This chain joins TRBV5-1 and TRBJ2-3; D is undetermined. V was shortened by 5 bases and J by 0 bases, with 10 bases between the two germline ends. The CDR3 has 14 residues. Per the germline V gene, CDR1 is SGHRS and CDR2 is YFSETQ. The CDR3 nucleotides read TGCGCCAGCAGAACCGGAGCTAGCACAGATACGCAGTATTTT. It specifies CASRTGASTDTQYF.

This clonotype was observed at least ten times. The chain uses TRBV7-2 and TRBJ2-3; a possible D gene is TRBD1 (7 bases). Trimming cost V 2 bases and J 5 bases, with 8 bases left between them. Looked up from germline, CDR1 is SGHTA and CDR2 is FQGNSA. The CDR3 totals 13 residues. In nucleotides, the CDR3 is TGTGCCAGCAGCTTACAGGGGGGAGATACGCAGTATTTT. This sequence encodes CASSLQGGDTQYF. The variable domain in full, with the rest retrieved from reference TRBV7-2 and TRBJ2-3, is GAGVSQSPSNKVTEKGKDVELRCDPISGHTALYWYRQSLGQGLEFLIYFQGNSAPDKSGLPSDRFSAERTGGSVSTLTIQRTQQEDSAVYLCASSLQGGDTQYFGPGTRLTVL.

This clonotype was found many times. The J gene is TRBJ2-2, the V gene TRBV7-8, with 8 bases matching TRBD2. The germline V gene has CDR1 SGHVS and CDR2 FQNEAQ. V lost 1 base to trimming and J lost 6 bases; unmatched junction nucleotides: 7. This CDR3 spans 16 amino acids. The CDR3 here is CASSLVGGGPAGELFF. The DNA of the CDR3 is TGTGCCAGCAGCTTAGTCGGCGGGGGGCCAGCCGGGGAGCTGTTTTTT.

This clonotype has ten or more counts. The chain employs TRBV5-1 and TRBJ1-5, with D hard to call. The ends were cut back, 2 bases at V and 4 bases at J, with 10 bases in the middle. The germline CDR1 and CDR2 sequences are SGHRS and YFSETQ. This CDR3 region has 14 residues. The CDR3 bases are TGCGCCAGCAGCTTTGGCGACTCTAATCAGCCCCAGCATTTT. Amino acid sequence: CASSFGDSNQPQHF.

This clonotype was seen ten or more times. The V and J genes are TRBV12-3 or TRBV12-4 and TRBJ2-1; 15 nucleotides line up with TRBD2. The CDR3 loop spans 17 amino acids. The V segment lost 6 bases and the J segment 7 bases; nucleotides outside the gene matches: 10. The CDR3 DNA reads TGTGCCAGCAGCCTAGGACTAGCGGGGGGGCCGGTTAATGAGCAGTTCTTC. Amino acids: CASSLGLAGGPVNEQFF.

This clonotype appeared many times. The chain joins TRBV6-5 to TRBJ1-2; D perhaps matches TRBD1 (5 bases). Germline V gene sequence: CDR1 MNHEY, CDR2 SVGAGI. The CDR3 length is 16 residues. V dropped 0 bases and J dropped 5 bases, with 16 bases sitting between them. CDR3 in amino acids: CASSYSSGGGSYGYTF. The CDR3, as DNA: TGTGCCAGCAGTTACTCGAGCGGGGGGGGGAGTTATGGCTACACCTTC.

The sample holds many counts of this clonotype. This chain connects TRBV30 to TRBJ2-1; 10 nucleotides match TRBD2. CDR3 length: 16 amino acids. J lost 4 bases, V lost 1 base, and 7 bases had no gene match. Germline CDR1 and CDR2: GTSNPN and SVGIG (reference sequence). This chain's CDR3 is CAWSDPKAGGYNEQFF. CDR3 coding DNA: TGTGCCTGGAGTGACCCGAAAGCGGGGGGGTACAATGAGCAGTTCTTC.

The chain joins TRBV7-2 to TRBJ2-3; D is ambiguous. In germline, CDR1 is SGHTA, CDR2 FQGNSA. The CDR3 runs to 12 residues. V lost 1 base and J 9 bases, leaving 8 bases between the germline ends. CDR3 DNA: TGTGCCAGCAGCTTAGGGCTAGGCACGCAGTATTTT. Translated: CASSLGLGTQYF.